A selection of T cell receptor beta chains follows, all from one sample in a study of shared clonotypes between healthy human individuals. The method was immunoSEQ multiplex PCR; TCRdb's version includes in-frame clones alone and lacks a portion of them. This table holds roughly 2,300,000 clones, 85% to 95% found once. The sequencing sample was made of naive CD4+ T cells from PBMCs. Receptors were obtained from a man younger than 35 in good health. Some clones in this sample may be carry-over from other donors' samples. Each CDR3 is given with its conserved first and last residue. The order of the fields is clone size, V gene, D gene, J gene, CDR3 protein, CDR3 DNA. A D gene is named only where the DNA matches it firmly. Size is omitted from some rows. Given values are once, few, many or a class for expanded clones.

-	TRBV10-2	-	TRBJ2-2	CASRTYANTGELFF	TGCGCCAGCAGGACTTATGCGAACACCGGGGAGCTGTTTTTT
once	TRBV5-1	-	TRBJ1-4	CASSLRTAATNEKLFF	TGCGCCAGCAGCTTAAGGACCGCGGCAACTAATGAAAAACTGTTTTTT
-	TRBV29-1	-	TRBJ1-1	CSVGWGARTEAFF	TGCAGCGTTGGGTGGGGGGCGCGGACTGAAGCTTTCTTT
-	TRBV7-8	-	TRBJ1-2	CASSYRDYGYTF	TGTGCCAGCAGCTATCGTGACTATGGCTACACCTTC
-	TRBV7-2	-	TRBJ2-1	CASSLLGVNEQFF	TGTGCCAGCAGCCTACTAGGGGTGAATGAGCAGTTCTTC
-	TRBV28	TRBD1	TRBJ2-3	CASSRTGRFGWQYF	TGTGCCAGCAGTCGGACAGGTCGTTTTGGGTGGCAGTATTTT
-	TRBV11-3	-	TRBJ2-7	CASSLGQPYEQYF	TGTGCCAGCAGCTTAGGACAGCCCTACGAGCAGTACTTC
-	TRBV11-2	-	TRBJ2-3	CASSFRDWADTQYF	TGTGCCAGCAGTTTCCGGGACTGGGCAGATACGCAGTATTTT
few	TRBV28	TRBD2	TRBJ2-2	CASSIRAGAGPGELFF	TGTGCCAGCAGTATACGGGCGGGAGCCGGCCCCGGGGAGCTGTTTTTT
-	TRBV27	-	TRBJ1-1	CASSTGWGTEAFF	TGTGCCAGCAGTACAGGTTGGGGGACTGAAGCTTTCTTT
-	TRBV5-1	-	TRBJ2-2	CASSLGVDPNTGELFF	TGCGCCAGCAGCTTGGGGGTGGACCCGAACACCGGGGAGCTGTTTTTT
-	TRBV29-1	TRBD2	TRBJ2-1	CSVEGLAKYNEQFF	TGCAGCGTTGAGGGACTAGCGAAATACAATGAGCAGTTCTTC
-	TRBV7-8	-	TRBJ2-1	CASSSVEGRKYNEQFF	TGTGCCAGCAGCTCGGTTGAGGGGCGGAAGTACAATGAGCAGTTCTTC
-	TRBV6-1	-	TRBJ2-7	CASSEESGSSSYEQYF	TGTGCCAGCAGTGAAGAATCCGGGAGTAGCTCCTACGAGCAGTACTTC
-	TRBV30	TRBD1	TRBJ1-4	CAWSYTTGSSKKLFF	TGTGCCTGGAGCTACACGACAGGGAGCTCCAAAAAACTGTTTTTT
once	TRBV5-1	-	TRBJ2-6	CASSPPVASGANVLTF	TGCGCCAGCAGCCCCCCAGTAGCCTCTGGGGCCAACGTCCTGACTTTC
-	TRBV18	-	TRBJ1-2	CASSLLGGYTF	TGTGCCAGCTCACTCTTGGGGGGCTACACCTTC
-	TRBV6-6	TRBD1	TRBJ1-3	CASSDRARGGNTIYF	TGTGCCAGCAGTGACAGGGCGAGGGGCGGAAACACCATATATTTT
-	TRBV6-1	-	TRBJ2-5	CASREGRETQYF	TGTGCCAGCAGAGAGGGGAGAGAGACCCAGTACTTC
-	TRBV7-6	-	TRBJ1-2	CASSLSQGNYGYTF	TGTGCCAGCAGCTTATCCCAGGGGAACTATGGCTACACCTTC
-	TRBV7-8	TRBD1	TRBJ2-7	CASSRTAGTGNYEQYF	TGTGCCAGCAGCCGGACCGCTGGGACAGGGAACTACGAGCAGTACTTC
-	TRBV19	-	TRBJ1-4	CASSLRFTNEKLFF	TGTGCCAGTAGTCTCCGGTTCACTAATGAAAAACTGTTTTTT
-	TRBV28	-	TRBJ1-2	CASASEGGYTF	TGTGCCAGCGCCTCGGAGGGAGGCTACACCTTC
once	TRBV28	TRBD1	TRBJ1-2	CASNRGGGIDGYTF	TGTGCCAGCAACCGAGGGGGCGGGATTGATGGCTACACCTTC
-	TRBV7-9	TRBD2	TRBJ2-2	CASSPGTSAGYTGELFF	TGTGCCAGCAGCCCCGGGACTAGCGCGGGGTACACCGGGGAGCTGTTTTTT
-	TRBV5-1	-	TRBJ2-7	CASSSGDVSYEQYF	TGCGCCAGCAGCTCGGGGGACGTCTCCTACGAGCAGTACTTC
once	TRBV27	TRBD2	TRBJ2-1	CASRPRGVRGDEQFF	TGTGCCAGCAGACCACGGGGGGTAAGGGGCGATGAGCAGTTCTTC
-	TRBV6-5	-	TRBJ2-2	CASSYIGGRMPRELFF	TGTGCCAGCAGTTACATCGGGGGGCGAATGCCTAGGGAGCTGTTTTTT
-	TRBV18	TRBD1	TRBJ1-1	CASSQGQGGDTEAFF	TGTGCCAGCTCACAGGGACAGGGTGGGGACACTGAAGCTTTCTTT
-	TRBV7-2	TRBD1	TRBJ2-3	CASSLVGTGTTDTQYF	TGTGCCAGCAGCTTAGTCGGGACAGGGACGACAGATACGCAGTATTTT
-	TRBV27	-	TRBJ2-7	CASSSRLSYEQYF	TGTGCCAGCAGTTCCAGGCTTTCCTACGAGCAGTACTTC
-	TRBV14	-	TRBJ2-5	CASSPSRRETQYF	TGTGCCAGCAGCCCGAGCCGTCGGGAGACCCAGTACTTC
-	TRBV5-1	-	TRBJ2-2	CASSLELSPGELFF	TGCGCCAGCAGCTTGGAGTTGAGTCCTGGGGAGCTGTTTTTT
-	TRBV29-1	-	TRBJ1-4	CSVVVATNEKLFF	TGCAGCGTTGTGGTGGCAACTAATGAAAAACTGTTTTTT
-	TRBV9	TRBD1	TRBJ2-7	CASSVGGTGATEQYF	TGTGCCAGCAGCGTCGGAGGGACAGGGGCTACCGAGCAGTACTTC
-	TRBV7-2	-	TRBJ2-3	CATRRGLEPTDTQYF	TGTGCCACCCGCCGGGGACTTGAACCCACAGATACGCAGTATTTT
once	TRBV28	TRBD1	TRBJ2-3	CASSPSGTGDRTDTQYF	TGTGCCAGCAGCCCCTCGGGGACAGGGGATAGAACAGATACGCAGTATTTT
-	TRBV18	TRBD1	TRBJ1-2	CASSWDRESLPHYGYTF	TGTGCCAGCTCTTGGGACAGGGAGTCTCTTCCCCACTATGGCTACACCTTC
-	TRBV6-4	-	TRBJ1-2	CASRNEDGANYGYTF	TGTGCCAGCAGAAATGAAGACGGAGCCAACTATGGCTACACCTTC
-	TRBV7-2	-	TRBJ2-6	CASRTLSGANVLTF	TGTGCCAGCAGGACCCTATCCGGGGCCAACGTCCTGACTTTC
few	TRBV6-6	-	TRBJ2-2	CASRFVAGELFF	TGTGCCAGCAGATTCGTCGCCGGGGAGCTGTTTTTT
-	TRBV19	TRBD2	TRBJ2-7	CAPPRTSGPYEQYF	TGTGCCCCTCCCCGGACTAGCGGGCCTTACGAGCAGTACTTC